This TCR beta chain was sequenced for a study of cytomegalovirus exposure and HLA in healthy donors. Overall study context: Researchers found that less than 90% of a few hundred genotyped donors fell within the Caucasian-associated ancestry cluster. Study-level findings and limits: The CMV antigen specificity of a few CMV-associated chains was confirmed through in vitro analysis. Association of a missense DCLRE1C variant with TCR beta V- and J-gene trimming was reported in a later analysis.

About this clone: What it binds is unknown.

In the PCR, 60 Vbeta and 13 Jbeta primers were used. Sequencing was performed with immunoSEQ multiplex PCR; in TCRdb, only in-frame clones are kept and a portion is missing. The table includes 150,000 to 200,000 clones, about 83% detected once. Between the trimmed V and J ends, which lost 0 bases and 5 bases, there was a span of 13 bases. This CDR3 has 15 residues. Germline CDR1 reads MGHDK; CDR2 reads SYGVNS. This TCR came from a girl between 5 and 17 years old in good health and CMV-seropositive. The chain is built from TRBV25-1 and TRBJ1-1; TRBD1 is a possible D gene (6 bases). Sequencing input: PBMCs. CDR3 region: CASSEYRDIETEAFF. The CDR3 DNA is TGTGCCAGCAGTGAATATAGGGACATTGAGACTGAAGCTTTCTTT.